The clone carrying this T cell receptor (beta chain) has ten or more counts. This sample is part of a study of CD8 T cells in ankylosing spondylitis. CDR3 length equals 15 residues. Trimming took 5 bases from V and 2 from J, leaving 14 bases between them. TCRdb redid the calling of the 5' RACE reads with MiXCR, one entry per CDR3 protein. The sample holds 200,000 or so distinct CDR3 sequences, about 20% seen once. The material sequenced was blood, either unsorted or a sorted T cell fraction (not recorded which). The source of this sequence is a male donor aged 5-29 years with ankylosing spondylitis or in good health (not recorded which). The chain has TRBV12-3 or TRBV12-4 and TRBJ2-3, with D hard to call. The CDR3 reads CASSNRETYTDTQYF. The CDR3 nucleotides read TGTGCCAGCAGTAATCGAGAGACCTACACAGATACGCAGTATTTT.